This TCR beta chain was found in a study of cytomegalovirus exposure and HLA in healthy donors. Study findings and constraints: An analysis done earlier found most TCR beta V segments productive about 90% or about 30% of the time.

V lost 2 bases and J lost 3, with 14 bases in between. The CDR3 has 15 residues. The V gene's germline CDR1 is WNHNN and CDR2 SYGVQD (reference sequence). This clone has just a few counts. The antigen remains unidentified. The PCR contained 60 Vbeta and 13 Jbeta primers. Original data processing: A later analysis tallied 75 million to 80 million unique TCR beta chains, about 12 million of them shared. Measured with immunoSEQ multiplex PCR; TCRdb has only the in-frame clones, and not every one. V and J calls plus clone size are reproduced from that table; the DNA served to infer D and trimming. The repertoire includes about 140,000 clones, around 80% of them detected once, and under 5.5% sits in the top ten. Those who donated were healthy bone marrow donors.

The chain joins TRBV10-1 to TRBJ2-7; maybe TRBD2 (6 bases). The sequenced material came from PBMCs. The receptor comes from a man aged 30 to 45 in good health. The CDR3 sequence is CASSEGLADGYEQYF. The CDR3 bases are TGCGCCAGCAGTGAGGGGTTAGCGGACGGCTACGAGCAGTACTTC.